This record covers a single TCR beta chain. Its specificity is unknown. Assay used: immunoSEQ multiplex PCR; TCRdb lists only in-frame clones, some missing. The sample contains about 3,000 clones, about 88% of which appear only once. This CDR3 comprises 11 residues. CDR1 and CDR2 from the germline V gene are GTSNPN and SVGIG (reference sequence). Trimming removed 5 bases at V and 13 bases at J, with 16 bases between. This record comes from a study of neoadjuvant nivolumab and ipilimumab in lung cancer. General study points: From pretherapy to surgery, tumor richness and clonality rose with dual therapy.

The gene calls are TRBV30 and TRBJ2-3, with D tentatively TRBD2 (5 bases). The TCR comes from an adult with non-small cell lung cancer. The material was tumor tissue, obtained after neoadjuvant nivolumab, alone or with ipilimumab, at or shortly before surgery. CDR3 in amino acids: CAWVGYPGKYF. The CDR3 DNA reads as TGTGCCTGGGTCGGATATCCGGGAAAGTATTTT.